This T cell receptor (beta chain) was observed in a study of radiotherapy plus CTLA-4 blockade in lung cancer. Study context: Disease control was achieved by roughly 32% of patients, and objective responses by over 15%. Notes on the study in general: Response, reportedly, was best predicted by interferon-beta along with early blood T cell clone dynamics. In blood, tumor-derived TCR clones expanded after radiotherapy plus ipilimumab.

This CDR3 contains 13 residues. The ends were cut back, 2 bases at V and 0 bases at J, with 5 bases in the middle. CDR1 and CDR2 from the germline V gene are MDHEN and SYDVKM. About this clone: The antigen is unknown.

The assay was immunoSEQ multiplex PCR, and TCRdb's table has in-frame clones only and misses some. The repertoire holds 30,000 to 40,000 clones, with approximately 85% as singletons. Ipilimumab-mediated CTLA-4 blockade plus focal radiation was given to patients having chemo-refractory metastatic non-small-cell lung cancer. This specimen was peripheral blood, taken from a patient treated with radiotherapy plus ipilimumab. The V gene is TRBV28, the J gene TRBJ2-7, with a tentative D call TRBD2 (5 bases). The receptor comes from a human donor with non-small cell lung cancer who had stable disease on radiotherapy plus ipilimumab. CDR3 sequence reads: CASSLEGSYEQYF. CDR3 bases: TGTGCCAGCAGTTTAGAGGGCTCCTACGAGCAGTACTTC.